Sequencing of this TCR beta chain was carried out in a study of blood T cell repertoires in COVID-19. Looked up from germline, CDR1 is MDHEN and CDR2 is SYDVKM. This CDR3 has 15 amino acids. Trimming left V 6 bases short and J 3 bases short, with 17 bases between. Per the authors' pipeline: Quantification of nucleated cells was approximated via reference gene primer amplification. Libraries were prepared by immunoSEQ multiplex PCR; TCRdb keeps only in-frame clonotypes and omits some of them. The V and J calls and clone size come from that table; D and trimming were worked out from the DNA. Of fewer than 90,000 clones in the sample, roughly nine tenths were seen once.

This TCR derives from a man older than 75 in a cohort sampled during active COVID-19. The chain recombines TRBV28 with TRBJ1-1; tentative D call: TRBD1 (5 bases). Sequencing input: peripheral blood. CDR3 DNA sequence: TGTGCCAGCAGCGCCCCCCGATGGGGCGACACTGAAGCTTTCTTT. Protein sequence: CASSAPRWGDTEAFF.